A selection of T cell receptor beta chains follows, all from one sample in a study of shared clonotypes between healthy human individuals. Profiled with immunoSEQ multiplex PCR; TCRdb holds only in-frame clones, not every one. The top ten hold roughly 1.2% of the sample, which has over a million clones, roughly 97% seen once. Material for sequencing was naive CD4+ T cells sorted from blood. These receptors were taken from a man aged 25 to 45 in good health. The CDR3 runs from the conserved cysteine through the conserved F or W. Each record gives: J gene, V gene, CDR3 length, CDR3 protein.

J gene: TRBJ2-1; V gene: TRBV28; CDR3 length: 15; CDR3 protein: CASSGGFSSYNEQFF
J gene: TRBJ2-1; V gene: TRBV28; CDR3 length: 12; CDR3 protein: CASSIGAGEQFF
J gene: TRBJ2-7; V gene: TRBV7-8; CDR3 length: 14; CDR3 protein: CASSAGGSPYEQYF
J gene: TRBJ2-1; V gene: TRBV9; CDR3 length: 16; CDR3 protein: CASSALTRSSYNEQFF
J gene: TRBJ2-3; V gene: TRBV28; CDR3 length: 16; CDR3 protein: CASSFFPTRFTDTQYF
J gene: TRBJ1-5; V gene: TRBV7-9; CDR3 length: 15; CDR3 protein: CASSLEDGRNQPQHF
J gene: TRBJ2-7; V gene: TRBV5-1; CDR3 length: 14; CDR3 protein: CASSLQGGNYEQYF
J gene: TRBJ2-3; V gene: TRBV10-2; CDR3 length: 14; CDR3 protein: CASRGLAGLDTQYF
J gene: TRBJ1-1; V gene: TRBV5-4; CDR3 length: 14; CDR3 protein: CASSVDVRNTEAFF
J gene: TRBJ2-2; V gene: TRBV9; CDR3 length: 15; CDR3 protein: CASSVRTRGFEELFF
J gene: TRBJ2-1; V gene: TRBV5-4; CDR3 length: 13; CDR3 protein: CASSLQGGNEQFF
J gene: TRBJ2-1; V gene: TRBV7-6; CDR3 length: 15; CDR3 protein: CASSLVAGGWNEQFF
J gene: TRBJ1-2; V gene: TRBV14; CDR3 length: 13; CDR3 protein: CASSQDRTRGYTF
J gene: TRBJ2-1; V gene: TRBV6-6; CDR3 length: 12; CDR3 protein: CASSMGIHEQFF
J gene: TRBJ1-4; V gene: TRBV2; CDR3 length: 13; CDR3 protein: CASTQGGNEKLFF
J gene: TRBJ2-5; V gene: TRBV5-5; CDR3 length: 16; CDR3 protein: CASSRPGRKLQETQYF
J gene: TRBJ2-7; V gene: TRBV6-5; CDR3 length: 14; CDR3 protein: CASSPRTEPYEQYF
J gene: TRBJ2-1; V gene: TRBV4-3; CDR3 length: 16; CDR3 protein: CASSHPRGGSYNEQFF
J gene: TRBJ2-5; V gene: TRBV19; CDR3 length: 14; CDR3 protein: CASSRTLGEETQYF
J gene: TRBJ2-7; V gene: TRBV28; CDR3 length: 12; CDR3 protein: CASSRGLSEQYF
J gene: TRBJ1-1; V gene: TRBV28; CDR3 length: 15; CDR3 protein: CASSFTGGGWTEAFF
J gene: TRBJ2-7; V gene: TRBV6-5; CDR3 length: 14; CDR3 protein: CASIRTGDSYEQYF
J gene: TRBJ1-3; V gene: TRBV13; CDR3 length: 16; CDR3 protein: CASSPPPGLGGNTIYF
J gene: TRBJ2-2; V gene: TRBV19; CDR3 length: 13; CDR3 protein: CASSTHLRSELFF